The following is a T cell receptor beta chain sequence with its context. The sample belongs to a study of control samples from healthy donors and cancer patients. V shed 5 bases, J shed 8 bases, and the junction held 5 bases outside the gene matches. Looked up from germline, CDR1 is KGHSH and CDR2 is LQKENI. The CDR3 has 14 residues. Produced via immunoSEQ multiplex PCR; TCRdb's table is partial and in-frame only. Here the sample spans some 150,000 clones, about 89% being singletons. This clonotype was sampled from a young man in good health. The sequencing input was blood. The chain links TRBV18 to TRBJ1-5; TRBD1 matches 11 bases. Written as DNA, the CDR3 is TGTGCCAGCTCAACCGGGACAGGGGGTGAGCCCCAGCATTTT. Its protein is CASSTGTGGEPQHF.